The clone carrying this T cell receptor beta chain was recorded a few times. This record comes from a study of blood T cell repertoires in COVID-19. Whole-study context: Samples representing acute and convalescent COVID-19 were sourced from the United States, Italy and Spain. T cells, B-cell-depleted T cells, or PBMCs supplied cDNA or gDNA.

Assay: immunoSEQ multiplex PCR; the TCRdb copy retains only in-frame clones and omits some. The sample has 150,000 to 200,000 clones; 65% to 90% are singletons. Germline V gives CDR1 GTSNPN, CDR2 SVGIG (reference sequence). CDR3 length: 13 residues. V shed 5 bases and J 2 bases; nucleotides not matched to a gene: 5. V and J are TRBV30 and TRBJ1-1; 7 nucleotides agree with TRBD1. This receptor was taken from a man in his 60s with acute or convalescent COVID-19. Sequenced input: peripheral blood. The CDR3, as DNA: TGTGCCTGGCCGAGAGGGGGCAACACTGAAGCTTTCTTT. Translation gives CAWPRGGNTEAFF.